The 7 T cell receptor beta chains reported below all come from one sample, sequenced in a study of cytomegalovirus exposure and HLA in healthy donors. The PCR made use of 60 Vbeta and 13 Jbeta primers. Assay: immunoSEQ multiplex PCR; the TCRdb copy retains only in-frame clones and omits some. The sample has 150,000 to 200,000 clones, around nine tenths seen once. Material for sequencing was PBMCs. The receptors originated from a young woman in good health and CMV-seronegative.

Written as DNA, the CDR3 is TGTGCCAGCAGCATCCGGGACAGGGGACTCCGGTTTGCGACCTACGAGCAGTACTTC. This gives the protein CASSIRDRGLRFATYEQYF. J is TRBJ2-7 and V is TRBV11-2, with TRBD1 identical over 10 bases. The germline gives CDR1 SGHAT, CDR2 FQNNGV. The CDR3 is made up of 19 amino acids. V gave up 5 bases and J gave up 2 bases; unmatched junction bases: 18.

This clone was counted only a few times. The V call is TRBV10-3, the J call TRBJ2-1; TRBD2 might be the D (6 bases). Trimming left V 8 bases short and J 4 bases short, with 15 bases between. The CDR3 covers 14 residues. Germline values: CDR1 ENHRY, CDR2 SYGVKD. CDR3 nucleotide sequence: TGTGCCATCTCTCGGGTCGGGGGATACAATGAGCAGTTCTTC. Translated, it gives CAISRVGGYNEQFF.

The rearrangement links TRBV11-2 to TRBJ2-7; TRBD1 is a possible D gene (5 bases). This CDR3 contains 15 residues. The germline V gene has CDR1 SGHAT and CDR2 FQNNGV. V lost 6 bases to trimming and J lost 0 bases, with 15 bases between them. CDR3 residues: CASRPDRLSSYEQYF. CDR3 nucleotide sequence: TGTGCCAGCAGACCAGACAGATTGAGCTCCTACGAGCAGTACTTC.

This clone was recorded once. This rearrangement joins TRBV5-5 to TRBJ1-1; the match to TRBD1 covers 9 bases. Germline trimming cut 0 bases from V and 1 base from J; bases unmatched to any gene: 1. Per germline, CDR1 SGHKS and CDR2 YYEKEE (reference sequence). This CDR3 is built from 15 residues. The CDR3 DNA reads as TGTGCCAGCAGCTTGGAGGGACAGGGGAACACTGAAGCTTTCTTT. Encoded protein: CASSLEGQGNTEAFF. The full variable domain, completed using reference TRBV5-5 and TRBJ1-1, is DAGVTQSPTHLIKTRGQQVTLRCSPISGHKSVSWYQQVLGQGPQFIFQYYEKEERGRGNFPDRFSARQFPNYSSELNVNALLLGDSALYLCASSLEGQGNTEAFFGQGTRLTVV.

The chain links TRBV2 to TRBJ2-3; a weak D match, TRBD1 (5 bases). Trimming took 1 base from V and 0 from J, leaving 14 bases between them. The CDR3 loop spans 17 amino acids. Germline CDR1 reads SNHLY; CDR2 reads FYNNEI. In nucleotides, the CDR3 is TGTGCCAGCAGTGAAGAACAGGCCGACACTAGCACAGATACGCAGTATTTT. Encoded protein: CASSEEQADTSTDTQYF.

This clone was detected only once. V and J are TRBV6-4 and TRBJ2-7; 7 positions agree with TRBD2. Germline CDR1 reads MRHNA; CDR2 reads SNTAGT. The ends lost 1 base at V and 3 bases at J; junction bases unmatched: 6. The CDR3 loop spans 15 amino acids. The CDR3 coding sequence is TGTGCCAGCAGTGACTGGCTAGCGGTGTTCTACGAGCAGTACTTC. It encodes CASSDWLAVFYEQYF.

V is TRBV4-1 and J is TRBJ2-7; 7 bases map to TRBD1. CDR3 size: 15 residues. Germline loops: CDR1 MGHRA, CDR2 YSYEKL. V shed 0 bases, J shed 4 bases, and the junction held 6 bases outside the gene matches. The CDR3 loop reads CASSQERGGGYEQYF. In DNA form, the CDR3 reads TGCGCCAGCAGCCAAGAAAGAGGGGGCGGGTACGAGCAGTACTTC.